This entry describes one TCR beta chain. The CDR3 consists of 20 residues. Libraries were prepared by immunoSEQ multiplex PCR; TCRdb keeps only in-frame clonotypes and omits some of them. The sample gives about 1.1 million clones, approximately 75% of which show up once; 0.7% to 0.95% is in the top ten. This sample is drawn from a study of shared clonotypes between healthy human individuals. The sequence came from a man aged 18 to 30 in good health. Some clones in this sample may be carry-over from other donors' samples. Specimen: memory CD4+ T cells from PBMCs. Subset of the sample: CD45RA-negative fraction. The chain combines TRBV21-1 with TRBJ2-2; TRBD2, the table's D call, lacks a check against the DNA. TRBV21-1 is termed a pseudogene. Here the CDR3 reads CASSKSYPLLAGDSTGELFF. Written as DNA, the CDR3 is TGTGCCAGCAGCAAGTCCTACCCTTTACTAGCGGGAGACAGCACCGGGGAGCTGTTTTTT.